This T cell receptor beta chain was found in a study of Ad26.COV2.S vaccination and SARS-CoV-2 variants. About the study: Intramuscular Ad26.COV2.S doses were given once or twice, 56 days apart.

Described treatment: 15 to 20 received Ad26.COV2.S at low or high dose, single or two shots; several received placebo; per-sample allocation not given. Sample collection was performed on day 63 after the first vaccine or placebo injection. The CDR3 contains 12 residues. Germline CDR1 and CDR2: MNHEY and SVGAGI. The V gene end was trimmed by 5 bases and the J gene end by 5 bases; junction bases not matched to a gene: 2. Only in-frame clones appear in the TCRdb table, and some are missing; sequencing was by immunoSEQ multiplex PCR. The table has hundreds of thousands of clones, 88% seen once; the top ten hold approximately 5.9%.

The source is a person aged 18 to 59 who received the Ad26.COV2.S COVID-19 vaccine or a placebo. Here the sequenced sample was peripheral blood, taken in a trial of Ad26.COV2.S vaccine versus placebo. The chain recombines TRBV6-5 with TRBJ2-5; 7 bases fit TRBD1. CDR3 in DNA: TGTGCCAGCAGTCAGGGGGATGAGACCCAGTACTTC. Its protein is CASSQGDETQYF.